This is a list of T cell receptor beta chains from one sample in a study of blood T cell repertoires in COVID-19. Produced via immunoSEQ multiplex PCR; TCRdb's table is partial and in-frame only. The table has about 110,000 clones, less than 85% seen once; the top ten hold around 1.7%. The specimen sequenced was peripheral blood. These TCRs come from a woman in her forties with acute or convalescent COVID-19. Each CDR3 is given with its conserved first and last residue. The D gene is left open where the match is weak. Size is omitted from some rows. Given values are once, few, many or a class for expanded clones.

abundance	d_gene	v_gene	j_gene	CDR3aa	CDR3nt
NA	TRBD1	TRBV2	TRBJ1-6	CASMGQGGSPLHF	TGTGCCAGCATGGGACAGGGTGGTTCACCCCTCCACTTT
NA	TRBD2	TRBV11-2	TRBJ2-1	CASSSPRLAGWQFF	TGTGCCAGCAGCTCCCCCCGACTAGCGGGGTGGCAGTTCTTC
NA	NA	TRBV12-3/TRBV12-4	TRBJ1-2	CASSSWTRGYTF	TGTGCCAGCAGTTCTTGGACTCGGGGCTACACCTTC
NA	NA	TRBV6-6	TRBJ1-2	CASGGAGTSYGYTF	TGTGCCAGCGGAGGGGCAGGAACATCCTATGGCTACACCTTC
NA	NA	TRBV7-2	TRBJ2-4	CASSLTSEGKNIQYF	TGTGCCAGCAGCTTAACGAGTGAGGGAAAAAACATTCAGTACTTC
NA	NA	TRBV5-1	TRBJ1-3	CASSPTANSGNTIYF	TGCGCCAGCAGCCCGACAGCGAACTCTGGAAACACCATATATTTT
NA	TRBD1	TRBV19	TRBJ1-6	CASSTGQTNSPLHF	TGTGCCAGTAGTACGGGACAGACGAATTCACCCCTCCACTTT
NA	TRBD1	TRBV3-1/TRBV3-2	TRBJ1-2	CASVSGQGSGYTF	TGTGCCAGCGTTTCCGGACAGGGAAGTGGCTACACCTTC
NA	NA	TRBV21-1	TRBJ1-5	CASSKDTGNSNQPQHF	TGTGCCAGCAGCAAAGACACAGGGAATAGCAATCAGCCCCAGCATTTT
NA	NA	TRBV14	TRBJ1-2	CASSQLKGGYGYTF	TGTGCCAGCAGCCAATTAAAGGGAGGCTATGGCTACACCTTC
NA	NA	TRBV29-1	TRBJ2-7	CSGSTSYEQYF	TGCAGCGGCTCGACATCCTACGAGCAGTACTTC
NA	TRBD1	TRBV30	TRBJ1-2	CAWSTISGGYGYTF	TGTGCCTGGAGTACTATCTCAGGGGGCTATGGCTACACCTTC
NA	NA	TRBV28	TRBJ1-2	CASSKGQNYGYTF	TGTGCCAGCAGTAAGGGACAAAACTATGGCTACACCTTC
once	TRBD2	TRBV3-1/TRBV3-2	TRBJ2-1	CASRTAGTSLGNEQFF	TGTGCCAGCAGGACAGCCGGGACTAGTTTAGGCAATGAGCAGTTCTTC
NA	NA	TRBV19	TRBJ2-7	CASRAQGMGYEQYF	TGTGCCAGTAGGGCCCAGGGAATGGGCTACGAGCAGTACTTC
NA	TRBD1	TRBV6-5	TRBJ1-6	CASSYEDRHSPLHF	TGTGCCAGCAGTTACGAGGACAGGCATTCACCCCTCCACTTT
NA	TRBD1	TRBV5-1	TRBJ1-1	CASAQQGVTEAFF	TGCGCCAGCGCGCAACAGGGGGTCACTGAAGCTTTCTTT
NA	TRBD1	TRBV3-1/TRBV3-2	TRBJ1-1	CASSQTGMNTEAFF	TGTGCCAGCAGCCAGACAGGGATGAACACTGAAGCTTTCTTT
few	NA	TRBV30	TRBJ1-5	CAWNRGVGNQPQHF	TGTGCCTGGAACCGGGGTGTCGGCAATCAGCCCCAGCATTTT
NA	NA	TRBV6-5	TRBJ2-5	CASGDYYPQYF	TGTGCCAGCGGCGACTATTATCCCCAGTACTTC
few	NA	TRBV2	TRBJ1-1	CASSGQANTEAFF	TGTGCCAGCAGTGGACAGGCGAACACTGAAGCTTTCTTT
NA	NA	TRBV5-4	TRBJ1-2	CASSSGGSGYTF	TGTGCCAGCAGCTCGGGGGGGAGCGGCTACACCTTC
NA	TRBD1	TRBV19	TRBJ2-7	CASSPRTGAEQYF	TGTGCCAGTAGTCCCCGAACAGGGGCCGAGCAGTACTTC
few	NA	TRBV2	TRBJ1-2	CASSERNLLGYTF	TGTGCCAGCAGTGAACGCAACCTACTTGGCTACACCTTC
NA	TRBD2	TRBV10-3	TRBJ2-1	CAISDTSGGAAYNEQFF	TGTGCCATCAGTGATACTAGCGGGGGGGCGGCCTACAATGAGCAGTTCTTC
NA	NA	TRBV2	TRBJ1-2	CASVKESDNYGYTF	TGTGCCAGCGTTAAGGAAAGCGATAACTATGGCTACACCTTC
few	NA	TRBV6-5	TRBJ1-2	CASSSAGGGSYGYTF	TGTGCCAGCAGTTCGGCAGGCGGGGGAAGCTATGGCTACACCTTC
NA	TRBD2	TRBV7-3	TRBJ2-1	CASSLIPPTSGGENEQFF	TGTGCCAGCAGCTTAATACCCCCGACTAGCGGGGGGGAAAATGAGCAGTTCTTC
NA	NA	TRBV11-2	TRBJ1-3	CASSLVPAGLTNTIYF	TGTGCCAGCAGCTTAGTACCAGCAGGGTTGACAAACACCATATATTTT
NA	NA	TRBV7-2	TRBJ2-7	CASSVQGGGLYYEQYF	TGTGCCAGCAGTGTACAGGGTGGCGGACTCTACTACGAGCAGTACTTC
many	NA	TRBV3-1/TRBV3-2	TRBJ1-5	CASSQGGASNQPQHF	TGTGCCAGCAGCCAGGGGGGAGCCAGCAATCAGCCCCAGCATTTT
once	NA	TRBV7-3	TRBJ1-1	CASSLARENTEAFF	TGTGCCAGCAGCTTAGCGCGGGAGAACACTGAAGCTTTCTTT
NA	NA	TRBV28	TRBJ2-7	CASRGFYEQYF	TGTGCCAGTCGAGGTTTTTACGAGCAGTACTTC
NA	TRBD1	TRBV4-2	TRBJ1-1	CASSHNTQNGPERLRTGDDTEAFF	TGTGCCAGCAGCCATAACACGCAAAATGGCCCCGAGCGTCTGCGGACAGGAGACGACACTGAAGCTTTCTTT
NA	TRBD1	TRBV4-3	TRBJ2-1	CASSHRDRVGTYNEQFF	TGCGCCAGCAGCCACCGGGACAGGGTTGGAACTTACAATGAGCAGTTCTTC
few	NA	TRBV7-8	TRBJ1-4	CASSPNRAPGIATNEKLFF	TGTGCCAGCAGCCCCAACCGGGCTCCCGGGATTGCAACTAATGAAAAACTGTTTTTT
NA	TRBD2	TRBV2	TRBJ2-3	CASSPGGASTDTQYF	TGTGCCAGCAGTCCCGGGGGGGCCTCCACAGATACGCAGTATTTT
NA	TRBD2	TRBV29-1	TRBJ2-1	CSASGVSYNEQFF	TGCAGCGCTAGCGGGGTCTCCTACAATGAGCAGTTCTTC
many	NA	TRBV7-9	TRBJ2-5	CASSLNAGQETQYF	TGTGCCAGCAGCTTAAATGCAGGGCAAGAGACCCAGTACTTC
many	NA	TRBV29-1	TRBJ2-5	CSALTGQETQYF	TGCAGCGCACTGACAGGTCAAGAGACCCAGTACTTC
few	NA	TRBV15	TRBJ1-1	CALSGRSLNTEAFF	TGTGCCCTATCCGGGAGGAGTTTGAACACTGAAGCTTTCTTT
few	TRBD1	TRBV5-1	TRBJ2-1	CASSLIPGQPGNEQFF	TGCGCCAGCAGCCTGATACCGGGACAGCCTGGGAATGAGCAGTTCTTC
NA	TRBD1	TRBV19	TRBJ1-3	CASSSQGASGNTIYF	TGTGCCAGTAGTAGCCAGGGGGCCTCTGGAAACACCATATATTTT